Listed below are T cell receptor beta chains from one sample, sequenced in a study of monozygotic twins with inflammatory bowel disease. TCRdb re-called the 5' RACE reads and catalogs CDR3 proteins one per entry, DNA excluded. The table lists some 330,000 distinct CDR3 sequences. Sequencing input: blood. The receptor source for this set is a human donor with ulcerative colitis or Crohn's disease, or a healthy co-twin of an affected twin (not recorded which). CDR3s include the opening cysteine and the closing phenylalanine or tryptophan. The order of the fields is V gene, J gene, CDR3 protein.

v_call: TRBV6-6
j_call: TRBJ2-3
cdr3_aa: CASSYLTRTDTQYF

v_call: TRBV7-9
j_call: TRBJ1-5
cdr3_aa: CASSSNTGTGGFQPQHF

v_call: TRBV12-3/TRBV12-4
j_call: TRBJ1-1
cdr3_aa: CASSRTGTGSGTEAFF

v_call: TRBV29-1
j_call: TRBJ1-4
cdr3_aa: CSVGRQFAGEKLFF

v_call: TRBV12-3/TRBV12-4
j_call: TRBJ2-1
cdr3_aa: CASSSPGTGDYNEQFF

v_call: TRBV7-2
j_call: TRBJ2-1
cdr3_aa: CASSFSGGRWYNEQFF

v_call: TRBV5-1
j_call: TRBJ2-7
cdr3_aa: CASSLRWGYEQYF

v_call: TRBV20-1
j_call: TRBJ2-7
cdr3_aa: CSDVATGVSYEQYF

v_call: TRBV12-3/TRBV12-4
j_call: TRBJ1-5
cdr3_aa: CASSDSAQPQHF

v_call: TRBV20-1
j_call: TRBJ1-2
cdr3_aa: CSAEQTAHYGYTF

v_call: TRBV9
j_call: TRBJ2-2
cdr3_aa: CASSTGFYTGELFF

v_call: TRBV5-1
j_call: TRBJ2-7
cdr3_aa: CASSSTGGRAHEQYF

v_call: TRBV24-1
j_call: TRBJ2-5
cdr3_aa: CATSDPSGGQETQYF

v_call: TRBV27
j_call: TRBJ2-4
cdr3_aa: CASSYPDRLAKNMQYF

v_call: TRBV10-1
j_call: TRBJ2-3
cdr3_aa: CASSESGLADTQYF

v_call: TRBV29-1
j_call: TRBJ2-7
cdr3_aa: CSVKGQGRYEQYF

v_call: TRBV25-1
j_call: TRBJ2-7
cdr3_aa: CASSETAGRPGEQYF

v_call: TRBV12-3/TRBV12-4
j_call: TRBJ1-6
cdr3_aa: CASSLGKGSPLHF

v_call: TRBV4-2
j_call: TRBJ2-1
cdr3_aa: CASSRLHRDRGYNEQFF

v_call: TRBV7-2
j_call: TRBJ2-7
cdr3_aa: CASTPMGLAEQYF

v_call: TRBV4-3
j_call: TRBJ2-3
cdr3_aa: CASSLGVAGDTQYF

v_call: TRBV28
j_call: TRBJ1-4
cdr3_aa: CASTIYPLATNEKLFF

v_call: TRBV9
j_call: TRBJ1-1
cdr3_aa: CASSAQGAYTEAFF

v_call: TRBV5-1
j_call: TRBJ1-1
cdr3_aa: CASSSDFDTEAFF

v_call: TRBV6-5
j_call: TRBJ2-7
cdr3_aa: CASSYEGYEQYF